Presented here are 10 T cell receptor beta chains from one specimen sequenced in a study of T cell responses to AZD1222 COVID-19 vaccine. TCRdb's copy holds only in-frame clones and misses some; the assay was immunoSEQ multiplex PCR. The profile shows about 92,000 clones, roughly nine tenths of them singletons. Sequencing used peripheral blood, obtained on day 0 of AZD1222 vaccination. These receptors were taken from an adult in good health.

The chain is built from TRBV5-1 and TRBJ1-2, with a tentative D call TRBD1 (5 bases). The CDR3 has 12 residues. Trimming cost V 0 bases and J 8 bases, with 8 bases left between them. Germline CDR1 and CDR2: SGHRS and YFSETQ. The CDR3 protein is CASSLGGEGYTF. DNA of the CDR3: TGCGCCAGCAGCTTGGGAGGGGAAGGCTACACCTTC.

The chain links TRBV4-2 to TRBJ2-5, with D possibly being TRBD2 (5 bases). The germline V gene has CDR1 LGHNA and CDR2 YNFKEQ. V was shortened by 1 base and J by 0 bases, with 9 bases between the two germline ends. The CDR3 extends over 15 amino acids. This CDR3 reads CASSQAGSYQETQYF. CDR3 DNA: TGTGCCAGCAGCCAAGCGGGAAGTTACCAAGAGACCCAGTACTTC.

This chain joins TRBV27 and TRBJ1-4; 11 bases agree with TRBD1. The CDR3 runs to 18 residues. V dropped 5 bases and J dropped 13; count of bases not matched to a gene: 21. Germline V lookup: CDR1 MNHEY, CDR2 SMNVEV (reference sequence). The DNA for the CDR3 is TGTGCCAGCAGTCCGGGACAGGGGGAAATTAGGGATGAATTCGGACTGTTTTTT. This gives the protein CASSPGQGEIRDEFGLFF.

This clone was seen once. The chain joins TRBV5-4 to TRBJ2-1, with D possibly TRBD1 on 6 matching bases. The CDR3 consists of 14 residues. V lost 2 bases to trimming and J lost 5 bases, with 11 bases between them. Germline V gives CDR1 SGHNT, CDR2 YYREEE (reference sequence). The CDR3, as DNA: TGTGCCAGCAGCTTCCGACAGGATAACAATGAGCAGTTCTTC. Its protein product is CASSFRQDNNEQFF.

The chain uses TRBV7-2 and TRBJ1-1; D remains unclear. Germline V gene lookup returns CDR1 SGHTA and CDR2 FQGNSA. The CDR3 covers 16 residues. Trimming removed 5 bases at V and 8 bases at J, with 24 bases between. CDR3 DNA: TGTGCCAGCAGCCGTACCTCTTTCCCCCCCGGGTCCGAAGCTTTCTTT. Residues: CASSRTSFPPGSEAFF.

The genes are TRBV7-8 and TRBJ2-1; D gene unclear. Trimming removed 2 bases at V and 3 bases at J, with 8 bases between. The CDR3 contains 14 residues. Looked up from germline, CDR1 is SGHVS and CDR2 is FQNEAQ. CDR3 region: CASSLRNSYNEQFF. In DNA form, the CDR3 reads TGTGCCAGCAGCTTAAGGAACAGCTACAATGAGCAGTTCTTC.

This chain links TRBV11-2 with TRBJ1-2; 8 bases are a match to TRBD1. Trimming cost V 6 bases and J 5 bases; bases outside gene matches: 5. The CDR3 length is 13 residues. Germline CDR1 SGHAT, CDR2 FQNNGV. CDR3 nucleotide sequence: TGTGCCAGCAGTTCGACAGGGGAGTATGGCTACACCTTC. Translated: CASSSTGEYGYTF.

This clone was counted a few times. The V call is TRBV19, the J call TRBJ2-1, with 7 nucleotides matching TRBD2. Germline V gene sequence: CDR1 LNHDA, CDR2 SQIVND (reference sequence). V shed 5 bases, J shed 8 bases, and the junction held 6 bases outside the gene matches. This CDR3 spans 13 amino acids. The CDR3 DNA sequence: TGTGCCAGTAGTCCACGTCGGGAGGATGAGCAGTTCTTC. Amino acid sequence: CASSPRREDEQFF.

J is TRBJ2-3 and V is TRBV4-1, with 11 bases that match TRBD1. The CDR3 runs 13 residues. V was clipped by 6 bases and J by 6 bases; unmatched bases: 2. Germline assignment: CDR1 MGHRA and CDR2 YSYEKL. The CDR3: CASRGDRGDTQYF. The DNA of the CDR3 is TGCGCCAGCAGGGGGGACAGGGGGGATACGCAGTATTTT.

The V gene is TRBV11-2, the J gene TRBJ1-2; 9 positions match TRBD1. The germline V gene encodes CDR1 SGHAT and CDR2 FQNNGV. Trimming took 3 bases from V and 2 from J; bases not matched to a gene: 13. This CDR3 region has 18 residues. The CDR3 protein is CASSFRGTTGGANYGYTF. The CDR3 DNA is TGTGCCAGCAGCTTCAGAGGGACAACAGGGGGCGCCAACTATGGCTACACCTTC. Full variable domain (outside the CDR3, taken from reference TRBV11-2 and TRBJ1-2): EAGVAQSPRYKIIEKRQSVAFWCNPISGHATLYWYQQILGQGPKLLIQFQNNGVVDDSQLPKDRFSAERLKGVDSTLKIQPAKLEDSAVYLCASSFRGTTGGANYGYTFGSGTRLTVV.